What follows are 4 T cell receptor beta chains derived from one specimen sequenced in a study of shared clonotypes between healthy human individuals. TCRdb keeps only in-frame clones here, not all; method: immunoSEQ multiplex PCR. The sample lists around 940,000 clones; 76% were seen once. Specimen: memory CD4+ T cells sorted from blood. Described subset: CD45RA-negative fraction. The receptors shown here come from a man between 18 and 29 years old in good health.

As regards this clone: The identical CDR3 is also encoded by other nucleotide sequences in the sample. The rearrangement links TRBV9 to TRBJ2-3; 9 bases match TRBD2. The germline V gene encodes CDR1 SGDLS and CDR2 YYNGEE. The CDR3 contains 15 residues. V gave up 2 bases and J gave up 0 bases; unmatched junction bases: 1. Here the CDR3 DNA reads TGTGCCAGCAGCGTCGCGGGGGGGAGCACAGATACGCAGTATTTT. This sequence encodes CASSVAGGSTDTQYF.

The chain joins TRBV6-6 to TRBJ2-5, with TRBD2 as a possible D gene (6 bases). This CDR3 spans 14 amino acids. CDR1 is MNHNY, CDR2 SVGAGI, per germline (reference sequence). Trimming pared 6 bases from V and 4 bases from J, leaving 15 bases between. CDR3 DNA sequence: TGTGCCAGCAGCCACCCGGGACTTTTAGAGACCCAGTACTTC. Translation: CASSHPGLLETQYF.

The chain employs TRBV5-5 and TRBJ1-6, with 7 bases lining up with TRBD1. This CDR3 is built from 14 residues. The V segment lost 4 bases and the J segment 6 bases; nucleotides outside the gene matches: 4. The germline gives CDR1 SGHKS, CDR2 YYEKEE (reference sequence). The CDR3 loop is CASSRGQVNSPLHF. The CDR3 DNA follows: TGTGCCAGCAGCCGAGGACAGGTTAATTCACCCCTCCACTTT. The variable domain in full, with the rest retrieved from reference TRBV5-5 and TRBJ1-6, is DAGVTQSPTHLIKTRGQQVTLRCSPISGHKSVSWYQQVLGQGPQFIFQYYEKEERGRGNFPDRFSARQFPNYSSELNVNALLLGDSALYLCASSRGQVNSPLHFGNGTRLTVT.

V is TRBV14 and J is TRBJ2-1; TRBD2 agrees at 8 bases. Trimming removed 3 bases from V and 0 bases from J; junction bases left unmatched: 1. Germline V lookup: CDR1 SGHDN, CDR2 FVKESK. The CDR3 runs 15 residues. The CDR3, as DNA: TGTGCCAGCAGCCACAGCGGGAGCTCCTACAATGAGCAGTTCTTC. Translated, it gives CASSHSGSSYNEQFF.